This TCR beta chain was identified in a study of persistence of HIV-infected CD4 T cells. Germline V gene lookup returns CDR1 SNHLY and CDR2 FYNNEI. This CDR3 has 13 amino acids. J was trimmed by 2 bases and V by 6 bases; bases with no gene match: 2. Cells were stimulated with overlapping HIV-1 Gag 15-mer peptides. Sorted nonresponding memory CD4+ T cells were CD40L-negative, CD69-negative, CD45RO-high. The immunoSEQ assay was version 4, run in survey mode. The repertoire was sequenced with immunoSEQ multiplex PCR; TCRdb's copy has only in-frame clones and lacks some. The table shows about 40,000 clones, with about 80% occurring only once. Turning to this clone: Its antigen is as yet unknown.

The TCR was taken from an adult man with HIV who was CMV-seropositive. The sequencing here drew on CD4+ T cells sorted from PBMCs after roughly 17-hour stimulation, taken from a patient who received antiretroviral therapy. The rearrangement uses TRBV2 and TRBJ1-2; 8 bases map to TRBD1. CDR3 nucleotide sequence: TGTGCCAGCAGGGGGACAGGAAACTATGGCTACACCTTC. Translating gives CASRGTGNYGYTF.